Following are 27 T cell receptor beta chains from one sample sequenced in a study of T cells in Graves' hyperthyroidism and ophthalmopathy. RNA transcripts yielded amplified TCR beta CDR3 regions. The HTBI primer set served for first-round RT-PCR of the TCR CDR3. In TCRdb, the multiplex PCR reads were re-called with MiXCR into one record per CDR3 protein. This table holds about 380,000 distinct CDR3 sequences, less than 20% found once. Source material: blood. All receptors derive from a man younger than 30 with Graves' ophthalmopathy.

Only a few counts were recorded for this clonotype. The chain is built from TRBV7-9 and TRBJ2-7; D is possibly TRBD1 or TRBD2 (5 bases each). In germline, CDR1 is SEHNR, CDR2 FQNEAQ (reference sequence). The CDR3 covers 15 residues. Trimming pared 5 bases from V and 1 base from J, leaving 15 bases between. This chain's CDR3 is CASSPIGTASYEQYF. The CDR3 DNA follows: TGTGCCAGCAGCCCAATAGGGACGGCTTCCTACGAGCAGTACTTC.

The chain carries TRBV9 and TRBJ1-1, with D hard to call. Deletions cut 2 bases from V and 1 base from J, with 12 bases between. Germline V CDR1 and CDR2: SGDLS, YYNGEE. The length of the CDR3 is 15 residues. CDR3 in amino acids: CASSVLQDQNTEAFF. In nucleotides, the CDR3 is TGTGCCAGCAGCGTCCTCCAGGACCAGAACACTGAAGCTTTCTTT.

This clonotype was counted at least ten times. This chain connects TRBV6-1 to TRBJ1-5, with unresolved D. This CDR3 contains 15 residues. The V and J ends lost 1 base and 3 bases respectively, with 10 bases between them. The germline V gene has CDR1 MNHNS and CDR2 SASEGT. CDR3 coding DNA: TGTGCCAGCAGTGAAGGACGTCAGGACAATCAGCCCCAGCATTTT. Translated, it gives CASSEGRQDNQPQHF.

This clonotype was seen a handful of times. This chain connects TRBV7-9 to TRBJ2-6; D perhaps matches TRBD1 (5 bases). Germline V gene sequence: CDR1 SEHNR, CDR2 FQNEAQ (reference sequence). Trimming left V 5 bases short and J 9 bases short, with 11 bases between. The CDR3 totals 13 residues. The CDR3 DNA reads TGTGCCAGCAGCCCAGACAGTGGCAACGTCCTGACTTTC. The encoded protein is CASSPDSGNVLTF.

The J gene is TRBJ1-1, the V gene TRBV19; a possible D gene is TRBD1 (5 bases). This CDR3 is built from 16 residues. The germline CDR1 and CDR2 sequences are LNHDA and SQIVND (reference sequence). V was cut by 4 bases and J by 11 bases, with 26 bases left in between. CDR3: CASSTLGSSPPGSAFF. The CDR3 DNA sequence: TGTGCCAGTAGTACCCTCGGGAGCAGCCCTCCAGGGTCGGCTTTCTTT.

This clonotype has ten or more counts. V gene TRBV12-3 or TRBV12-4 combines with J gene TRBJ2-3, with TRBD2 as a possible D gene (6 bases). The CDR3 loop spans 16 amino acids. Trimming pared 7 bases from V and 1 base from J, leaving 18 bases between. CDR3 nucleotide sequence: TGTGCCAGCAAATTCCTACCGGGGGATGGCACAGATACGCAGTATTTT. This codes for CASKFLPGDGTDTQYF.

This chain connects TRBV2 to TRBJ1-1; 10 bases are shared with TRBD1. The CDR3 totals 12 residues. Germline V gene lookup returns CDR1 SNHLY and CDR2 FYNNEI. V shed 6 bases, J shed 11 bases, and the junction held 6 bases outside the gene matches. CDR3 sequence reads: CASSPTGGPAFF. DNA for the CDR3: TGTGCCAGCAGCCCGACAGGGGGCCCGGCTTTCTTT.

The V gene is TRBV7-3, the J gene TRBJ2-1; 14 bases match TRBD2. Germline CDR1 and CDR2: SGHTA and FQGTGA. V dropped 4 bases and J dropped 0; count of bases not matched to a gene: 2. The CDR3 covers 17 residues. The CDR3 is CASSSGLAGASYNEQFF. Written as DNA, the CDR3 is TGTGCCAGCAGCTCGGGACTAGCGGGGGCCTCCTACAATGAGCAGTTCTTC.

The rearrangement joins TRBV10-3 to TRBJ2-5; D not resolved. The CDR3 runs to 12 residues. Germline V gives CDR1 ENHRY, CDR2 SYGVKD. V was trimmed by 2 bases and J by 3 bases, leaving 4 bases between them. The CDR3 DNA reads as TGTGCCATCAGTGAGGGGGAAGAGACCCAGTACTTC. Protein: CAISEGEETQYF.

This chain joins TRBV20-1 and TRBJ1-2, with TRBD1 identical over 12 bases. This CDR3 is 14 amino acids long. Germline V gene lookup returns CDR1 DFQATT and CDR2 SNEGSKA (reference sequence). J lost 8 bases, V lost 8 bases, and 12 bases had no gene match. CDR3 sequence: CSLWGGQGASGYTF. For the CDR3, the DNA is TGCAGTTTATGGGGGGGACAGGGGGCTTCGGGCTACACCTTC.

Only one count was recorded for this clonotype. The V gene is TRBV20-1, the J gene TRBJ1-3; 7 nucleotides line up with TRBD1. Germline CDR1 is DFQATT and CDR2 is SNEGSKA (reference sequence). This CDR3 contains 12 residues. V lost 5 bases and J lost 8; bases outside the gene matches: 6. As DNA, the CDR3 is TGCAGTGCTCGAAAGGGGGCTTACACCATATATTTT. Encoded protein: CSARKGAYTIYF.

A few counts support this clonotype. The CDR3 nucleotides read TGTGCCAGCAGCTCAACGAGAGTGGACACCGGGGAGCTGTTTTTT. Protein sequence: CASSSTRVDTGELFF. The gene calls are TRBV3-1 and TRBJ2-2; D gene uncertain. Germline V gene lookup returns CDR1 LGHDT and CDR2 YNNKEL (reference sequence). Trimming left V 5 bases short and J 3 bases short, with 13 bases between. The CDR3 consists of 15 residues.

This clonotype was recorded a few times. An end of the junction differs from the germline gene, which may be a read error. This sequence joins TRBV5-1 and TRBJ1-1; TRBD1 matches at 11 bases. This CDR3 contains 14 residues. Germline CDR1 reads SGHRS; CDR2 reads YFSETQ. The CDR3 DNA sequence: TGCGCCGGCAGCGAAGGGACAGGGGGAACTGAAGCTTTCTTT. Its translation: CAGSEGTGGTEAFF.

The rearrangement links TRBV7-2 to TRBJ2-3; 11 bases match TRBD1. The CDR3 length is 15 residues. Trimming removed 9 bases from V and 2 bases from J; junction bases left unmatched: 7. From germline, CDR1 is SGHTA and CDR2 FQGNSA. CDR3 protein: CASSRDRGTTDTQYF. CDR3 nucleotides: TGTGCCAGTAGTAGGGACAGGGGGACCACAGATACGCAGTATTTT.

This clonotype has only a few counts. The chain combines TRBV5-1 with TRBJ1-6, with TRBD1 identical over 7 bases. This CDR3 contains 17 residues. CDR1 and CDR2 from the germline V gene are SGHRS and YFSETQ. Unmatched junction bases numbered 9, after V lost 2 bases and J lost 4 bases. The CDR3 nucleotides read TGCGCCAGCAGCTTAAATCAGGGGGTAGGATATAATTCACCCCTCCACTTT. Residues: CASSLNQGVGYNSPLHF.

This rearrangement joins TRBV7-9 to TRBJ2-5; 7 bases align to TRBD1. V lost 4 bases and J lost 5; bases outside the gene matches: 10. Germline-derived CDR1 and CDR2 are SEHNR and FQNEAQ (reference sequence). This CDR3 has 15 amino acids. CDR3 sequence: CASSSSTGAFETQYF. As DNA, the CDR3 is TGTGCCAGCAGCTCGTCCACAGGGGCTTTTGAGACCCAGTACTTC.

This clonotype was seen ten or more times. This chain links TRBV3-1 with TRBJ2-4, with a weak D call TRBD1 (6 bases). The germline V gene has CDR1 LGHDT and CDR2 YNNKEL (reference sequence). The CDR3 covers 16 residues. The V and J ends lost 4 bases and 4 bases respectively, with 17 bases between them. This CDR3 is CASSLSSRDTKNIQYF. The CDR3 DNA is TGTGCCAGCAGCCTCTCCTCCCGGGACACAAAAAACATTCAGTACTTC. Full variable domain (remainder filled in from reference TRBV3-1 and TRBJ2-4): DTAVSQTPKYLVTQMGNDKSIKCEQNLGHDTMYWYKQDSKKFLKIMFSYNNKELIINETVPNRFSPKSPDKAHLNLHINSLELGDSAVYFCASSLSSRDTKNIQYFGAGTRLSVL.

This clonotype showed up many times. In DNA form, the CDR3 reads TGTGCCAGAGGACAGGTCGGGGCCCTCCACTTT. As protein: CARGQVGALHF. The chain recombines TRBV2 with TRBJ1-6, with 7 bases fitting TRBD1. The germline V gene encodes CDR1 SNHLY and CDR2 FYNNEI. CDR3 size: 11 residues. V lost 9 bases, J lost 14 bases, and 7 bases stayed unmatched.

This CDR3 is CASSGHEQFF. CDR3 sequence (DNA): TGTGCCAGCAGTGGCCATGAGCAGTTCTTC. The chain is built from TRBV12-3 or TRBV12-4 and TRBJ2-1; D unclear. The CDR3 covers 10 residues. V was trimmed by 5 bases and J by 8 bases, leaving 4 bases between them.

V and J are TRBV19 and TRBJ2-1; 9 bases agree with TRBD1. Germline V gives CDR1 LNHDA, CDR2 SQIVND (reference sequence). The V and J ends lost 3 bases and 5 bases, in that order; junction bases with no gene match: 11. This CDR3 is 17 amino acids long. Written as DNA, the CDR3 is TGTGCCAGTAGTATCTGGGAGTCGGGACAGGGAGACAATGAGCAGTTCTTC. Encoded protein: CASSIWESGQGDNEQFF.

This clonotype has at least ten counts. V and J are TRBV28 and TRBJ1-1, with D possibly matching TRBD1 (5 bases). The V and J ends lost 4 bases and 1 base respectively, with 13 bases between them. From germline, CDR1 is MDHEN and CDR2 SYDVKM. The CDR3 is made up of 15 amino acids. The CDR3 bases are TGTGCCAGCAGTTCGCCGTACAGGAGGAACACTGAAGCTTTCTTT. Translating it yields CASSSPYRRNTEAFF.

V and J are TRBV7-3 and TRBJ2-1; TRBD2 matches at 14 bases. The germline V gene has CDR1 SGHTA and CDR2 FQGTGA. This CDR3 is built from 18 residues. V shed 6 bases and J 5 bases; nucleotides not matched to a gene: 12. The CDR3 DNA reads TGTGCCAGCAGTTCCTCAACTGGGACTAGCGGGAGAAACAATGAGCAGTTCTTC. Amino acid sequence: CASSSSTGTSGRNNEQFF.

In this sample, this clonotype turned up a few times. The V call is TRBV19, the J call TRBJ1-5; D uncertain. The CDR3 spans 12 residues. Germline-derived CDR1 and CDR2 are LNHDA and SQIVND (reference sequence). V gave up 7 bases and J gave up 6 bases, with 10 bases separating them. The CDR3 region is CASTPDGQPQHF. The CDR3 DNA follows: TGTGCCAGTACCCCAGACGGTCAGCCCCAGCATTTT.

This clonotype was recorded at least ten times. V gene TRBV11-2 combines with J gene TRBJ2-1; a weak D match, TRBD2 (7 bases). V lost 4 bases, J lost 2 bases, and 15 bases lay in between. Germline CDR1 and CDR2: SGHAT and FQNNGV. The CDR3 has 16 amino acids. Here the CDR3 reads CASSSRGLPTYNEQFF. For the CDR3, the DNA is TGTGCCAGCAGCTCCAGGGGACTACCTACCTACAATGAGCAGTTCTTC.

V and J are TRBV29-1 and TRBJ2-7; 9 nucleotides align to TRBD1. Germline V CDR1 and CDR2: SQVTM, ANQGSEA. The CDR3 is 14 residues long. The junction had 7 bases not matched to a gene; V was cut back by 6 bases and J by 1 base. In nucleotides, the CDR3 is TGCAGCGTCGAGGGACAGGGAGCATCCTACGAGCAGTACTTC. Translation: CSVEGQGASYEQYF.

The genes are TRBV5-1 and TRBJ2-2; D is perhaps TRBD2 (5 bases). The V end lost 3 bases, the J end lost 0 bases, and 12 bases lay between the germline ends. CDR3 length equals 16 residues. The germline CDR1 and CDR2 sequences are SGHRS and YFSETQ. The CDR3, as DNA: TGCGCCAGCAGCTCTATACGGGGATCGAACACCGGGGAGCTGTTTTTT. It encodes CASSSIRGSNTGELFF.

This chain joins TRBV3-1 and TRBJ1-3; D is possibly TRBD1 (6 bases). Germline CDR1 LGHDT, CDR2 YNNKEL (reference sequence). This CDR3 is 17 amino acids long. V lost 0 bases, J lost 2 bases, and 14 bases lay in between. In nucleotides, the CDR3 is TGTGCCAGCAGCCAAGAGATCGGGGGGCTCGCTGGAAACACCATATATTTT. As protein: CASSQEIGGLAGNTIYF.